This T cell receptor (beta chain) is from a study of cytomegalovirus exposure and HLA in healthy donors. Primers included in the PCR were 60 Vbeta and 13 Jbeta primers. TCRdb's copy holds only in-frame clones and misses some; the assay was immunoSEQ multiplex PCR. The repertoire holds under 200,000 clones, with roughly 81% as singletons. The CDR3 runs to 14 residues. V dropped 5 bases and J dropped 5 bases, with 14 bases sitting between them. The germline V gene has CDR1 SGHTA and CDR2 FQGNSA. The receptor comes from a woman in her forties or fifties in good health and CMV-seronegative. What was sequenced was PBMCs. The V and J genes are TRBV7-2 and TRBJ2-3; D possibly corresponds to TRBD2 (5 bases). The CDR3 coding sequence is TGTGCCAGCAGCCCCGGACTGACGGTAGATACGCAGTATTTT. Translated, it gives CASSPGLTVDTQYF.